The T cell receptor (beta chain) described here comes from a study of blood T cells in healthy people across ages. Sample-barcoded 5' priming and a J-beta primer mix drove a second PCR of about 6 to 12 cycles. Via MiXCR, TCRdb re-called the 5' RACE reads, giving one row per CDR3 protein. The sample lists over a million distinct CDR3 sequences; around two fifths were seen once. The CDR3 is made up of 15 amino acids. Germline trimming cut 7 bases from V and 3 bases from J; bases unmatched to any gene: 11. The germline CDR1 and CDR2 sequences are SQVTM and ANQGSEA. Sequencing was done on a sample of blood. The sequence derives from a young woman in good health. This chain joins TRBV29-1 and TRBJ2-3, with 9 positions matching TRBD2. The CDR3 DNA reads TGCAGCGCTCCCCCAGGACTAGCGTGGACAGATACGCAGTATTTT. It translates to CSAPPGLAWTDTQYF.